The source of this T cell receptor (beta chain) is a study of ipilimumab plus nivolumab after autologous stem cell transplantation (dated by TCRdb to the early 2020s). Looking at the study overall: The median number of doses that trial patients received was about 5 for ipilimumab and 7 to 9 for nivolumab. The DLBCL cohort included primary refractory and relapsed disease, with 18-month progression-free survival of roughly 86% and 30% respectively. Patients with high-risk diffuse large B cell lymphoma, mature T cell lymphoma, or multiple myeloma undergoing autologous transplant were enrolled in the trial. The intent-to-treat population of the trial was made up of 35 to 40 patients.

On the study overall, not on this receptor specifically: The authors concluded that, as post-transplant consolidation, combined checkpoint inhibition appeared tolerable. The authors stated that profiles of the T cell receptor repertoire, regulatory T cell phenotype and gut microbiota provided a biologic rationale for studying this approach further.

As for this clone: Which antigen it targets is not known. No base quality values were provided; no much bigger clone lies one nucleotide off.

Checkpoint therapy began 14 to 28 days after autologous transplant, with ipilimumab given at 1 mg/kg intravenously on day 1 of selected weeks. Nivolumab was administered at 3 mg/kg intravenously on day 1 of weeks 1, 4, 7, 10, and every two weeks through week 26. This Phase Ib clinical trial tested ipilimumab plus nivolumab, a combined checkpoint inhibition, as consolidation after autologous stem cell transplantation. Relative to germline, V is missing 7 bases and J is missing 2 bases, with 5 bases of the junction outside any gene match. CDR1 and CDR2, per the germline V gene, are ENHRY and SYGVKD. From its cysteine to its phenylalanine, the CDR3 spans 15 amino acids. The sequence is cut down to CDR3 DNA, 45 bases in frame from base 1. The method behind the library was the immunoSEQ multiplex PCR assay. Sourced from immuneACCESS, this table was stored by TCRdb with only in-frame sequences that have V and J called. A share of the clones is absent; for the studies checked, an unresolved V gene accounts for under half, and the remainder has no known explanation. The sample yields about 16,000 clones; 65% to 75% were counted once. The top ten clones comprise under 25% of the sample.

The sequence is built from TRBV10-3 and TRBJ2-1, with 10 junctional bases fitting TRBD1. The starting material was PBMCs, obtained in a trial of ipilimumab plus nivolumab as post-transplant consolidation. This TCR was recovered from a male donor with diffuse large B-cell lymphoma. The sequenced DNA is TGTGCCATCAATCGACAGGGGGCCCCCTACAATGAGCAGTTCTTC. Translated, this gives CAINRQGAPYNEQFF.